This TCR beta chain derives from a study of blood T cell repertoires in COVID-19. About the study: Samples came from the United States, Italy and Spain, spanning acute and convalescent COVID-19. Nucleic acid was either cDNA or gDNA, and it came from T cells, B-cell-depleted T cells, or PBMCs.

Germline V gives CDR1 SQVTM, CDR2 ANQGSEA. The ends lost 6 bases at V and 6 bases at J; junction bases unmatched: 4. This CDR3 spans 13 amino acids. Methods used by the authors: Reference gene primer amplification yielded estimated nucleated cell counts. Clones were read by immunoSEQ multiplex PCR, and TCRdb kept only the in-frame ones, dropping some. D and trimming come from the DNA, and the V and J calls and clone size come from that table. The data show 200,000 or so clones, more than 75% seen once. Patients in Seattle were enrolled during active infection, then followed longitudinally. The sequence was obtained from a person between 65 and 79 years old with COVID-19, enrolled during active disease. This chain connects TRBV29-1 to TRBJ2-3; 12 bases map to TRBD2. Sequencing was performed on peripheral blood. The CDR3: CSVTSGGQDTQYF. Written as DNA, the CDR3 is TGCAGCGTCACTAGCGGGGGGCAGGATACGCAGTATTTT.